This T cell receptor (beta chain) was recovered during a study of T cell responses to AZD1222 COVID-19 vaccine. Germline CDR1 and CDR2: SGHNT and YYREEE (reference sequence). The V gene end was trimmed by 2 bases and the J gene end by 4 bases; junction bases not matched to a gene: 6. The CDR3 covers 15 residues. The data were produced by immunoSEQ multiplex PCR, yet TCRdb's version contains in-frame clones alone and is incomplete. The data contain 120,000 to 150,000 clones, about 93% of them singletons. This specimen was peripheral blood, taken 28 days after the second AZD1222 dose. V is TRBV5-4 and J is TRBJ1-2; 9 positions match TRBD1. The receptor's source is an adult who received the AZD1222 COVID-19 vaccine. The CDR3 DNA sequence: TGTGCCAGCAGCTTCGGGGACAGGGATGGCTATGGCTACACCTTC. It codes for CASSFGDRDGYGYTF.